This T cell receptor (beta chain) emerged from a study of cytomegalovirus exposure and HLA in healthy donors. Study details: An analysis done earlier identified about 100 million unique TCR beta sequences from about 179 million T cells. Whole-study results and caveats: Presence/absence analysis assumed near-uniform sequencing depth across donors. Association of 16,951 TCR beta sequences with HLA alleles was found at 0.05 false discovery rate in a later analysis. Most TCRs appeared rarely, but some public TCRs recurred in many donors.

Notes on this clone: The target antigen is unknown.

CDR3 length: 13 residues. Germline loops: CDR1 LGHNA, CDR2 YSLEER. Trimming took 1 base from V and 11 from J, leaving 14 bases between them. It was with 60 Vbeta and 13 Jbeta primers that the PCR ran. Method: immunoSEQ multiplex PCR; TCRdb's copy keeps in-frame clones and lacks some. The data contain roughly 160,000 clones, less than 85% of them singletons. The J gene is TRBJ1-1, the V gene TRBV4-3; D might be TRBD1 (6 bases). This sequence originates from a man aged 35 to 55 in good health and CMV-seronegative. The sequencing sample was made of PBMCs. CDR3: CASSQALQGRAFF. The CDR3 DNA is TGCGCCAGCAGCCAAGCCTTACAGGGCCGGGCTTTCTTT.